Included here is one T cell receptor (beta chain) sequence, with context. Trimming pared 9 bases from V and 5 bases from J, leaving 17 bases between. Germline V lookup: CDR1 LNHDA, CDR2 SQIVND (reference sequence). This CDR3 is built from 14 residues. The data derive from a study of T-cell reconstitution after alpha-beta-depleted transplantation in children. Unique molecular identifiers were incorporated during preparation of the TCRbeta library. TCRdb recomputed calls from the PCR reads with MiXCR, one row per CDR3 protein. The table lists about 500,000 distinct CDR3 sequences, 32% of them singletons, with around 2.5% in the top ten.

The TCR comes from a human donor who donated a stem cell graft to a child with aplastic anemia. This material consisted of PBMCs from the stem cell graft donor, taken from the stem cell graft. The chain employs TRBV19 and TRBJ1-5; D is unclear. The CDR3 nucleotides are TGTGCCAGCGCCGTACTGCACCCGGATCAGCCCCAGCATTTT. Protein sequence: CASAVLHPDQPQHF.